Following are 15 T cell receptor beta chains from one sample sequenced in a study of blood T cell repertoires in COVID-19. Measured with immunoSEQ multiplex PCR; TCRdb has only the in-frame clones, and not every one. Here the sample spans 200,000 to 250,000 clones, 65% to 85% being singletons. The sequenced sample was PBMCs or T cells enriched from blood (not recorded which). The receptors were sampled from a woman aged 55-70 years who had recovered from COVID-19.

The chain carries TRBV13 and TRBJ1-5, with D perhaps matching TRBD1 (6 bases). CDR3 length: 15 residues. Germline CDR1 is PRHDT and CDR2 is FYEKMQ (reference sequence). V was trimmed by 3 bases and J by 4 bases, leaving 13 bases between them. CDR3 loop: CASSLGGRGNQPQHF. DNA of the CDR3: TGTGCCAGCAGCTTGGGGGGGCGAGGAAATCAGCCCCAGCATTTT.

The CDR3 region is CASSGAVDRVSIHEQYF. CDR3 coding DNA: TGTGCCAGCAGCGGTGCGGTGGACAGGGTGTCGATTCACGAGCAGTACTTC. The rearrangement uses TRBV7-6 and TRBJ2-7, with 8 bases that match TRBD1. The CDR3 is 17 amino acids. The ends lost 5 bases at V and 5 bases at J; junction bases unmatched: 17. Germline V gene data show CDR1 as SGHVS and CDR2 as FNYEAQ.

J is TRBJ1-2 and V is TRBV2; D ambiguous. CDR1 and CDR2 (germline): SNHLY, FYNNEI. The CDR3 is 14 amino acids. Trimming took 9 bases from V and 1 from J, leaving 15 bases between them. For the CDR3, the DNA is TGTGCCAGAACTCTTGGGCCAATTAACTATGGCTACACCTTC. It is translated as CARTLGPINYGYTF.

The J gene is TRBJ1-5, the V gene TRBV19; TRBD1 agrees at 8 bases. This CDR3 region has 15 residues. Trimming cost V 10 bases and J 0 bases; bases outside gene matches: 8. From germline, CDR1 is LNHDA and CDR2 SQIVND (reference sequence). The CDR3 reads CATMGQDGSNQPQHF. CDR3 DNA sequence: TGTGCCACCATGGGACAGGACGGTAGCAATCAGCCCCAGCATTTT.

CDR3 coding DNA: TGTGCCAGCAGCTTGGGGACAGCTAACTATGGCTACACCTTC. This codes for CASSLGTANYGYTF. This chain joins TRBV7-9 and TRBJ1-2; 7 bases line up with TRBD1. V was pared by 3 bases and J by 0 bases, with 1 base of the junction left unmatched. This CDR3 is 14 amino acids long. Germline V gene sequence: CDR1 SEHNR, CDR2 FQNEAQ (reference sequence).

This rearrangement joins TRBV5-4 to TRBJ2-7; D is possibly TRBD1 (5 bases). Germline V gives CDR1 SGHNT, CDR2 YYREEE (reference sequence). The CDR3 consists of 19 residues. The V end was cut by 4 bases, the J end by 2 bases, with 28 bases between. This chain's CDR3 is CASSAKVPPRQGITYEQYF. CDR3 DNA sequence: TGTGCCAGCAGCGCAAAAGTACCGCCGAGGCAGGGAATCACCTACGAGCAGTACTTC.

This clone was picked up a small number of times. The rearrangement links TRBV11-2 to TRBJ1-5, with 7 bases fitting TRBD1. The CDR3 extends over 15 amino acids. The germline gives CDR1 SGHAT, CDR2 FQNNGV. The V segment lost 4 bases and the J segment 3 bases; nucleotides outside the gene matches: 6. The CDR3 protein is CASSSGGQINQPQHF. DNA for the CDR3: TGTGCCAGCAGCTCTGGGGGACAGATCAATCAGCCCCAGCATTTT.

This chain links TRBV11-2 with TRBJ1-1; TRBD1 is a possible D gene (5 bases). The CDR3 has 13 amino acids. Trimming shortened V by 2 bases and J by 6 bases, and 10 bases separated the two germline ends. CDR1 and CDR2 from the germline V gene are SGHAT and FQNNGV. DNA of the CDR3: TGTGCCAGCAGCTTACAGGGTTGGGCTGAAGCTTTCTTT. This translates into CASSLQGWAEAFF. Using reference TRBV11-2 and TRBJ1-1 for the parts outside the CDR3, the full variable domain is EAGVAQSPRYKIIEKRQSVAFWCNPISGHATLYWYQQILGQGPKLLIQFQNNGVVDDSQLPKDRFSAERLKGVDSTLKIQPAKLEDSAVYLCASSLQGWAEAFFGQGTRLTVV.

CDR3 protein: CASSPGQGLANYGYTF. CDR3 nucleotides: TGCGCCAGCAGCCCGGGACAGGGTCTAGCTAACTATGGCTACACCTTC. This rearrangement joins TRBV5-1 to TRBJ1-2; 9 nucleotides align to TRBD1. CDR1 SGHRS and CDR2 YFSETQ come from the germline V gene. This CDR3 has 16 amino acids. After removal of 4 bases from V and 0 bases from J, the junction contained 7 bases not matched to a gene.

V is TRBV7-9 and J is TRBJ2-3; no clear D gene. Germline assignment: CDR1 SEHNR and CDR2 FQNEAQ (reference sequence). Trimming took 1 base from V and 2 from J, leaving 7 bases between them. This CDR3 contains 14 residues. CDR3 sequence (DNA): TGTGCCAGCAGCTTAGGTTCCCTCACAGATACGCAGTATTTT. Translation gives CASSLGSLTDTQYF. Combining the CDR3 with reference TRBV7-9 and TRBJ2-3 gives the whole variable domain DTGVSQNPRHKITKRGQNVTFRCDPISEHNRLYWYRQTLGQGPEFLTYFQNEAQLEKSRLLSDRFSAERPKGSFSTLEIQRTEQGDSAMYLCASSLGSLTDTQYFGPGTRLTVL.

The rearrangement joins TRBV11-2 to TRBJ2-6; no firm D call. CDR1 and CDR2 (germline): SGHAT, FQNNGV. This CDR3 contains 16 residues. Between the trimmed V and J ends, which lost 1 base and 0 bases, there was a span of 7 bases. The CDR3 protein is CASSLARSSGANVLTF. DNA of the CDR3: TGTGCCAGCAGCTTAGCGCGGTCCTCTGGGGCCAACGTCCTGACTTTC.

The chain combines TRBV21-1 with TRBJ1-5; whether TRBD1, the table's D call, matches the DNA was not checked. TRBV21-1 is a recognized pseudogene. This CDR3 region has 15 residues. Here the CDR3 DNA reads TGTGCCAGCAGCTACCGGGACAGGGGTTTTCAGCCCCAGCATTTT. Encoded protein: CASSYRDRGFQPQHF.

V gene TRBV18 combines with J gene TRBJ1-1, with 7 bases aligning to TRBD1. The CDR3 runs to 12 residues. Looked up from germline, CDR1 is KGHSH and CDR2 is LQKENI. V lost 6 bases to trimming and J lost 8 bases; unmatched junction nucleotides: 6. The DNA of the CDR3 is TGTGCCAGCTCTGCGCAGACAGGGGAAGCTTTCTTT. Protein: CASSAQTGEAFF.

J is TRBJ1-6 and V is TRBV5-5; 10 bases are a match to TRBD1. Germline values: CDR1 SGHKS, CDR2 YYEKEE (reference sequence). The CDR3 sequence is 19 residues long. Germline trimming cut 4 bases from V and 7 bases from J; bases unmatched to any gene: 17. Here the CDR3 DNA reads TGTGCCAGCAGCCTCCGGGACAGGGGAATCTTACTGTCAAATTCACCCCTCCACTTT. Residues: CASSLRDRGILLSNSPLHF.

The CDR3: CASSLYLGLAANEQFF. The CDR3 coding sequence is TGTGCCAGCAGTTTATATCTCGGACTAGCGGCCAATGAGCAGTTCTTC. J is TRBJ2-1 and V is TRBV27; 10 bases are a match to TRBD2. This CDR3 contains 16 residues. Trimming at V came to 1 base and at J to 6 bases, leaving 6 bases not matched to a gene. Germline values: CDR1 MNHEY, CDR2 SMNVEV (reference sequence).